Included here is one T cell receptor beta chain sequence, with context. Antigen: not known. A sample-barcoded 5' primer and a J-beta primer mix were used in a second PCR of about 7 to 11 cycles. TCRdb itself ran the 5' RACE reads through MiXCR, one entry per CDR3 protein. The sample records about 1.4 million distinct CDR3 sequences, roughly 59% being singletons. The sample originates from a study of blood T cells in healthy people across ages. Study results and limitations: Greater diversity and more naive CD4+ cells were seen in long-lived donors than in aged donors.

The CDR3 totals 17 residues. V shed 2 bases and J shed 4 bases, with 20 bases lying between them. The germline V gene has CDR1 KGHDR and CDR2 SFDVKD. The TCR originated in a man between 18 and 35 years old in good health. The sequencing sample was made of blood. J is TRBJ2-7 and V is TRBV24-1; D is unresolved. The CDR3 sequence: CATSDCRVSLKKYEQYF. For the CDR3, the DNA is TGTGCCACCAGTGATTGTAGGGTTAGCCTCAAGAAATACGAGCAGTACTTC.